The 30 T cell receptor beta chains in this list originate from one sample, sequenced in a study of Graves' ophthalmopathy and Graves' hyperthyroidism. Amplified material comprised TCR beta CDR3 regions derived from RNA transcripts. An initial RT-PCR round employing HTBI primers preceded a second-round multiplex PCR. TCRdb redid the calling of the multiplex PCR reads with MiXCR, one entry per CDR3 protein. The sample carries 350,000 to 450,000 distinct CDR3 sequences, approximately 20% recorded once. Material for sequencing was peripheral blood. The receptors were gathered from a woman between 18 and 30 years old with Graves' ophthalmopathy.

This clonotype was recorded at least ten times. The chain combines TRBV6-2 or TRBV6-3 with TRBJ1-3; D gene uncertain. This CDR3 has 14 amino acids. Germline assignment: CDR1 MNHEY and CDR2 SVGEGT. V lost 8 bases, J lost 0 bases, and 11 bases lay in between. The CDR3 DNA reads as TGTGCCAGCGGAGACACCCTCTCTGGAAACACCATATATTTT. Translation gives CASGDTLSGNTIYF.

V is TRBV12-3 or TRBV12-4 and J is TRBJ2-4; TRBD2 might be the D (6 bases). The CDR3 is made up of 16 amino acids. V was clipped by 6 bases and J by 8 bases, with 23 bases between them. DNA for the CDR3: TGTGCCAGCAGATTGGGTCTGGGGGTGGGGGAGGACATTCAGTACTTC. This sequence encodes CASRLGLGVGEDIQYF.

In this sample, this clonotype turned up many times. The chain has TRBV29-1 and TRBJ2-7; 8 bases fit TRBD2. V lost 4 bases to trimming and J lost 5 bases; unmatched junction nucleotides: 10. CDR3 size: 14 residues. Germline CDR1 is SQVTM and CDR2 is ANQGSEA. The CDR3 here is CSVAPGLGGDEQYF. CDR3 nucleotides: TGCAGCGTTGCACCGGGACTAGGGGGAGACGAGCAGTACTTC.

Many counts were recorded for this clonotype. The chain uses TRBV20-1 and TRBJ1-6, with a weak D call TRBD1 (5 bases). Per germline, CDR1 DFQATT and CDR2 SNEGSKA (reference sequence). With 2 bases removed from V and 8 bases from J, the gap between germline ends came to 19 bases. The CDR3 length is 16 residues. The CDR3 region is CSARSGGRTYHSPLHF. In DNA, the CDR3 is TGCAGTGCTAGATCGGGTGGCAGGACATACCATTCACCCCTCCACTTT.

The sample holds many counts of this clonotype. The CDR3 spells CASSDTYNSPLHF. DNA of the CDR3: TGTGCCAGCAGCGATACATATAATTCACCCCTCCACTTT. This chain uses TRBV7-3 with TRBJ1-6; D is unclear. The CDR3 extends over 13 amino acids. The germline V gene has CDR1 SGHTA and CDR2 FQGTGA. V was trimmed by 5 bases and J by 4 bases, leaving 6 bases between them.

This clonotype was detected many times. The V call is TRBV2, the J call TRBJ2-7; 9 bases fit TRBD2. Germline CDR1 SNHLY, CDR2 FYNNEI. The length of the CDR3 is 15 residues. The V gene end was trimmed by 3 bases and the J gene end by 6 bases; junction bases not matched to a gene: 9. The DNA for the CDR3 is TGTGCCAGCAGTGACCATAGCGGGGGCCCCTCCGAGCAGTACTTC. It yields the protein CASSDHSGGPSEQYF.

This clonotype has at least ten counts. At one of its ends the junction is not consistent with the germline gene, which may arise from a read error. V is TRBV5-6 and J is TRBJ1-1, with D perhaps TRBD1 (6 bases). From germline, CDR1 is SGHDT and CDR2 YYEEEE. The CDR3 is made up of 14 amino acids. The CDR3 is CASRLLGTNNEAFF. CDR3 nucleotides: TGTGCCAGCAGACTGCTCGGGACAAACAATGAAGCTTTCTTT.

In its sample, this clonotype was seen many times. The chain uses TRBV18 and TRBJ1-1; D uncertain. CDR3 length equals 16 residues. Germline V gene data show CDR1 as KGHSH and CDR2 as LQKENI. Trimming left V 9 bases short and J 0 bases short, with 20 bases between. CDR3 coding DNA: TGTGCCAGTTCAGCTTTGGCGCTTACCATGAACACTGAAGCTTTCTTT. It is translated as CASSALALTMNTEAFF.

This clonotype was seen many times. J is TRBJ2-5 and V is TRBV19, with D hard to call. The V gene's germline CDR1 is LNHDA and CDR2 SQIVND (reference sequence). V gave up 1 base and J gave up 3 bases, with 9 bases separating them. The CDR3 length is 14 residues. DNA of the CDR3: TGTGCCAGTAGTATAGTTGGGTACAAAGAGACCCAGTACTTC. It codes for CASSIVGYKETQYF.

This clonotype was counted ten times or more. The rearrangement joins TRBV6-5 to TRBJ2-4; TRBD1 or TRBD2 may be the D gene (5 bases each). CDR1 and CDR2 (germline): MNHEY, SVGAGI. The length of the CDR3 is 14 residues. V lost 3 bases and J lost 0, with 6 bases in between. CDR3 nucleotides: TGTGCCAGCAGTTATGGGGGAGCCAAAAACATTCAGTACTTC. Residues: CASSYGGAKNIQYF.

At least ten counts were recorded for this clonotype. The V gene is TRBV2, the J gene TRBJ2-5; 9 bases map to TRBD1. This CDR3 comprises 14 residues. With 10 bases clipped from V and 1 base from J, the junction kept 7 bases outside the gene matches. Per the germline V gene, CDR1 is SNHLY and CDR2 is FYNNEI. CDR3 DNA: TGTGCCACAGCCGGGGACAGGGCCCAAGAGACCCAGTACTTC. Translation gives CATAGDRAQETQYF.

At least ten counts were recorded for this clonotype. The gene calls are TRBV7-2 and TRBJ2-7, with a tentative D call TRBD2 (6 bases). Germline lookup yields CDR1 SGHTA and CDR2 FQGNSA. Trimming pared 0 bases from V and 3 bases from J, leaving 9 bases between. The CDR3 has 14 residues. CDR3 sequence reads: CASSLAWGLYEQYF. Written as DNA, the CDR3 is TGTGCCAGCAGCTTAGCATGGGGACTCTACGAGCAGTACTTC.

This clonotype was found many times. The chain carries TRBV7-2 and TRBJ2-7; D not certain. From germline, CDR1 is SGHTA and CDR2 FQGNSA. Trimming took off 2 bases at V and 0 bases at J, with 8 bases between the two ends. The CDR3 spans 14 residues. For the CDR3, the DNA is TGTGCCAGCAGCTTAATCAGGCCCTCCTACGAGCAGTACTTC. Its protein is CASSLIRPSYEQYF.

Many counts were recorded for this clonotype. The chain combines TRBV5-1 with TRBJ1-2; TRBD1 agrees at 7 bases. The CDR3 has 14 residues. Germline V gene sequence: CDR1 SGHRS, CDR2 YFSETQ. V dropped 3 bases and J dropped 5; count of bases not matched to a gene: 7. The CDR3, as DNA: TGCGCCAGCAGCTACACAGGGGTGGAATATGGCTACACCTTC. Encoded protein: CASSYTGVEYGYTF.

This clonotype was found many times. At one boundary the junction diverges from the germline segment, which might be a read error. The V and J genes are TRBV7-9 and TRBJ1-1; D is perhaps TRBD1 (5 bases). This CDR3 has 14 residues. Germline-derived CDR1 and CDR2 are SEHNR and FQNEAQ (reference sequence). CDR3 loop: CASGLELGARDAFF. The CDR3 region has the DNA TGTGCCAGCGGCTTAGAGCTCGGGGCCCGTGACGCTTTCTTT.

In this sample, this clonotype turned up many times. This chain joins TRBV6-2 or TRBV6-3 and TRBJ2-5; TRBD2 aligns across 8 bases. Trimming removed 5 bases from V and 3 bases from J; junction bases left unmatched: 5. CDR1 and CDR2 (germline): MNHEY, SVGEGT. CDR3 length equals 14 residues. DNA of the CDR3: TGTGCCAGCAGTCCCTCAGCGGGGGAAGAGACCCAGTACTTC. It translates to CASSPSAGEETQYF.

Ten or more counts support this clonotype. The chain recombines TRBV29-1 with TRBJ1-1; a possible D gene is TRBD1 (5 bases). With 0 bases removed from V and 5 bases from J, the gap between germline ends came to 10 bases. In germline, CDR1 is SQVTM, CDR2 ANQGSEA. CDR3 length: 13 residues. The CDR3 DNA reads as TGCAGCGTTGAAGAGGGGCGGAGGACTGAAGCTTTCTTT. Translation: CSVEEGRRTEAFF.

This clonotype was seen many times. The chain links TRBV6-5 to TRBJ1-6; 10 positions agree with TRBD1. CDR1 is MNHEY, CDR2 SVGAGI, per germline. CDR3 size: 14 residues. Trimming took 10 bases from V and 5 from J; bases not matched to a gene: 5. CDR3 residues: CATPGTGDNSPLHF. The CDR3 coding sequence is TGTGCCACCCCGGGGACAGGGGATAATTCACCCCTCCACTTT.

This clonotype was recorded many times. The chain has TRBV30 and TRBJ1-5; a possible D gene is TRBD1 (6 bases). The CDR3 runs 13 residues. Germline loops: CDR1 GTSNPN, CDR2 SVGIG (reference sequence). V shed 4 bases and J shed 4 bases, with 11 bases lying between them. CDR3: CAWKEGGNQPQHF. CDR3 coding DNA: TGTGCCTGGAAAGAAGGGGGTAATCAGCCCCAGCATTTT.

V gene TRBV30 combines with J gene TRBJ2-5; a possible D gene is TRBD1 (6 bases). V lost 8 bases and J lost 3, with 19 bases in between. Germline V lookup: CDR1 GTSNPN, CDR2 SVGIG (reference sequence). The CDR3 loop spans 14 amino acids. CDR3 sequence reads: CALRLGHPEETQYF. The CDR3 nucleotides read TGTGCCCTCCGTCTGGGACACCCGGAAGAGACCCAGTACTTC.

This clonotype was counted many times. The chain combines TRBV20-1 with TRBJ1-1; 11 bases are a match to TRBD1. In germline, CDR1 is DFQATT, CDR2 SNEGSKA (reference sequence). Unmatched junction bases numbered 18, after V lost 5 bases and J lost 1 base. The CDR3 sequence is 19 residues long. In DNA form, the CDR3 reads TGCAGTGCTTATTACAACGAGGGACAGGGGGTTTTTAAGAACACTGAAGCTTTCTTT. Translating gives CSAYYNEGQGVFKNTEAFF.

Many counts were recorded for this clonotype. The chain recombines TRBV6-2 or TRBV6-3 with TRBJ1-5; D is perhaps TRBD1 (6 bases). Germline CDR1 and CDR2: MNHEY and SVGEGT. V shed 5 bases and J shed 1 base, with 15 bases lying between them. The CDR3 loop spans 16 amino acids. The CDR3 region has the DNA TGTGCCAGCAGTCCCCGGAGGGGGGACAGCAATCAGCCCCAGCATTTT. Amino acids: CASSPRRGDSNQPQHF.

This clonotype occurred many times. The V and J genes are TRBV30 and TRBJ1-1; D is ambiguous. The CDR3 sequence is 13 residues long. Trimming removed 3 bases at V and 2 bases at J, with 10 bases between. CDR1 and CDR2 from the germline V gene are GTSNPN and SVGIG (reference sequence). The CDR3 spells CAWRFSSNTEAFF. The CDR3 region has the DNA TGTGCCTGGAGATTTAGCTCAAACACTGAAGCTTTCTTT.

Many counts were recorded for this clonotype. The chain combines TRBV15 with TRBJ1-1; D unclear. The CDR3 extends over 16 amino acids. Germline CDR1 LNHNV, CDR2 YYDKDF (reference sequence). Trimming left V 4 bases short and J 5 bases short, with 20 bases between. CDR3 DNA sequence: TGTGCCACCAGCATTCCCACCTCATACCTTCGGACTGAAGCTTTCTTT. Protein sequence: CATSIPTSYLRTEAFF.

V is TRBV15 and J is TRBJ1-2, with D uncertain. The V gene lost 5 bases and the J gene lost 2 bases, with 21 bases spanning the gap. The CDR3 is 17 amino acids. Looked up from germline, CDR1 is LNHNV and CDR2 is YYDKDF (reference sequence). CDR3 region: CATSRPPIRGFNYGYTF. The DNA of the CDR3 is TGTGCCACCAGCCGCCCGCCGATACGGGGATTCAACTATGGCTACACCTTC.

This clonotype was counted at least ten times. The chain recombines TRBV20-1 with TRBJ2-7; D not certain. Germline assignment: CDR1 DFQATT and CDR2 SNEGSKA (reference sequence). V was cut by 0 bases and J by 0 bases, with 12 bases left in between. The CDR3 extends over 15 amino acids. CDR3 region: CSAREESTSSYEQYF. CDR3 in DNA: TGCAGTGCTAGAGAGGAAAGTACAAGCTCCTACGAGCAGTACTTC.

This clonotype came up many times. The chain has TRBV7-2 and TRBJ2-7; 11 nucleotides agree with TRBD2. The CDR3 spans 15 residues. V was clipped by 5 bases and J by 6 bases; unmatched bases: 9. Germline loops: CDR1 SGHTA, CDR2 FQGNSA. The CDR3 DNA is TGTGCCAGCAGCCTCCGACTAGCGGGGCCTCGCGAGCAGTACTTC. This encodes CASSLRLAGPREQYF. The variable domain in full, with the rest retrieved from reference TRBV7-2 and TRBJ2-7, is GAGVSQSPSNKVTEKGKDVELRCDPISGHTALYWYRQSLGQGLEFLIYFQGNSAPDKSGLPSDRFSAERTGGSVSTLTIQRTQQEDSAVYLCASSLRLAGPREQYFGPGTRLTVT.

This clonotype was observed at least ten times. The V gene is TRBV12-5, the J gene TRBJ1-2; D remains ambiguous. CDR3 size: 12 residues. The V end was cut by 1 base, the J end by 8 bases, with 8 bases between. CDR1 is LGHNT and CDR2 is FRNRAP in the germline V gene. CDR3 loop: CASGLGVRGYTF. The CDR3 DNA follows: TGTGCTAGTGGTTTGGGGGTACGGGGCTACACCTTC.

This clonotype has a count of ten or more. This chain connects TRBV7-2 to TRBJ2-5; tentatively, D is TRBD2 (5 bases). CDR3 length: 14 residues. The V end lost 5 bases, the J end lost 5 bases, and 15 bases lay between the germline ends. The V gene's germline CDR1 is SGHTA and CDR2 FQGNSA. The CDR3 is CASSLSPTGETQYF. The CDR3 DNA reads TGTGCCAGCAGCCTTAGTCCTACGGGGGAGACCCAGTACTTC.

This clonotype came up many times. The chain employs TRBV20-1 and TRBJ1-6; D is uncertain. V was shortened by 6 bases and J by 7 bases, with 7 bases between the two germline ends. Germline CDR1 reads DFQATT; CDR2 reads SNEGSKA (reference sequence). CDR3 size: 11 residues. The CDR3 here is CSANRNSPLHF. The CDR3 nucleotides are TGCAGTGCCAACAGAAATTCACCCCTCCACTTT.